The entry that follows covers one T cell receptor (beta chain) sequence. What it binds is unknown. The CDR3 consists of 16 residues. V shed 2 bases, J shed 8 bases, and the junction held 6 bases outside the gene matches. The germline V gene encodes CDR1 LGHNT and CDR2 FRNRAP. This sample stems from a study of T cell responses to AZD1222 COVID-19 vaccine. Using immunoSEQ multiplex PCR, the repertoire was profiled, and TCRdb retains in-frame clones only, with some absent. The table shows fewer than 150,000 clones, with more than 85% occurring only once. The study, taken as a whole, reports: Most donors were white British, females outnumbered males, and clonal diversity was possibly underestimated.

This receptor was identified in an adult in good health. The V and J genes are TRBV12-5 and TRBJ1-6; 10 positions agree with TRBD1. Sequences were derived from peripheral blood, sampled on day 0 of AZD1222 vaccination. Here the CDR3 reads CASGLSPGQGYSPLHF. DNA of the CDR3: TGTGCTAGTGGTTTGTCCCCGGGACAGGGGTATTCACCCCTCCACTTT.